One sample yielded the 9 T cell receptor beta chains listed below, sequenced in a study of glioma-infiltrating T cells after dendritic cell vaccination. Profiled with immunoSEQ multiplex PCR; TCRdb holds only in-frame clones, not every one. The sample holds around 87,000 clones, over 80% seen once. As for time point: after dendritic cell vaccination, including at tumor progression/relapse. The specimen was blood, collected after dendritic cell vaccination. The receptors come from a human donor with glioblastoma.

This chain links TRBV19 with TRBJ2-3; no clear D gene. The V gene's germline CDR1 is LNHDA and CDR2 SQIVND (reference sequence). The CDR3 covers 11 residues. The V gene lost 5 bases and the J gene lost 6 bases, with 6 bases spanning the gap. CDR3 nucleotides: TGTGCCAGTAGTGAGTCCGATACGCAGTATTTT. Amino acids: CASSESDTQYF.

The chain employs TRBV7-3 and TRBJ2-5; TRBD2 aligns across 10 bases. This CDR3 region has 17 residues. Germline trimming cut 1 base from V and 1 base from J; bases unmatched to any gene: 6. The germline CDR1 and CDR2 sequences are SGHTA and FQGTGA. Written as DNA, the CDR3 is TGTGCCAGCAGCTTAAGAGGGGTAGCGGGGGGCCAAGAGACCCAGTACTTC. Amino acids: CASSLRGVAGGQETQYF.

J is TRBJ1-2 and V is TRBV2; perhaps TRBD1 as D (5 bases). The CDR3 is 15 residues long. The V and J ends lost 3 bases and 3 bases respectively, with 14 bases between them. In germline, CDR1 is SNHLY, CDR2 FYNNEI. The CDR3 DNA reads TGTGCCAGCAGTGAGGCGACGGGGGTTGACTATGGCTACACCTTC. Translation: CASSEATGVDYGYTF.

The rearrangement uses TRBV7-2 and TRBJ1-2; a weak D match, TRBD1 (5 bases). This CDR3 spans 13 amino acids. The germline V and J ends were trimmed by 5 bases and 3 bases, with 10 bases remaining between them. Germline V gives CDR1 SGHTA, CDR2 FQGNSA. The CDR3 sequence: CASSRGGYYGYTF. As DNA, the CDR3 is TGTGCCAGCAGCCGGGGGGGGTACTATGGCTACACCTTC. Together with reference TRBV7-2 and TRBJ1-2, the CDR3 gives the full variable domain: GAGVSQSPSNKVTEKGKDVELRCDPISGHTALYWYRQSLGQGLEFLIYFQGNSAPDKSGLPSDRFSAERTGGSVSTLTIQRTQQEDSAVYLCASSRGGYYGYTFGSGTRLTVV.

The chain is built from TRBV7-2 and TRBJ1-6, with a tentative D call TRBD1 (6 bases). This CDR3 is built from 15 residues. Germline values: CDR1 SGHTA, CDR2 FQGNSA. The V gene lost 4 bases and the J gene lost 6 bases, with 13 bases spanning the gap. DNA for the CDR3: TGTGCCAGCAGCTACAACAGGGCCCCTAATTCACCCCTCCACTTT. This sequence encodes CASSYNRAPNSPLHF.

The gene calls are TRBV5-6 and TRBJ2-7; maybe TRBD1 (6 bases). V was trimmed by 2 bases and J by 6 bases, leaving 9 bases between them. Germline V gene data show CDR1 as SGHDT and CDR2 as YYEEEE. This CDR3 is 12 amino acids long. CDR3 region: CASSFDRREQYF. The CDR3 DNA is TGTGCCAGCAGCTTCGACAGGCGCGAGCAGTACTTC.

The chain links TRBV5-6 to TRBJ1-5; D perhaps matches TRBD1 (6 bases). Germline CDR1 and CDR2: SGHDT and YYEEEE. V gave up 0 bases and J gave up 3 bases, with 13 bases separating them. The CDR3 is 16 amino acids. CDR3 amino acids: CASSLGGGFVNQPQHF. The CDR3 DNA follows: TGTGCCAGCAGCTTGGGAGGGGGATTTGTCAATCAGCCCCAGCATTTT.

The chain carries TRBV30 and TRBJ1-2; D not certain. CDR3 length equals 11 residues. The germline V gene encodes CDR1 GTSNPN and CDR2 SVGIG (reference sequence). The germline V and J ends were trimmed by 4 bases and 2 bases, with 5 bases remaining between them. CDR3 protein: CAWTGNYGYTF. Here the CDR3 DNA reads TGTGCCTGGACGGGGAACTATGGCTACACCTTC.

The chain combines TRBV5-6 with TRBJ1-2; weak D call: TRBD1 (6 bases). V lost 4 bases to trimming and J lost 5 bases, with 12 bases between them. CDR1 is SGHDT and CDR2 is YYEEEE in the germline V gene. This CDR3 region has 13 residues. Written as DNA, the CDR3 is TGTGCCAGCAGCCAGGACAGTGAATATGGCTACACCTTC. Amino acid sequence: CASSQDSEYGYTF.